Sequencing of this T cell receptor (beta chain) was carried out in a study of CD4 T cells in relation to SARS-CoV-2 and coronaviruses. CDR1 is LGHDT, CDR2 YNNKEL, per germline (reference sequence). The CDR3 contains 11 residues. V was trimmed by 4 bases and J by 5 bases, leaving 5 bases between them. As regards this clone: Its antigen remains unidentified.

The unexposed donors gave CD4+ T cells in about 2010-2018, prior to COVID-19. Isolation of CD4+ T cells took place after less than 13 days in culture. The data were produced by immunoSEQ multiplex PCR, yet TCRdb's version contains in-frame clones alone and is incomplete. This table has some 25,000 clones, 70% to 80% appearing once. The clonotype comes from a human donor in good health. V usage is TRBV3-1 (or the pseudogene TRBV3-2) and J usage is TRBJ2-5; no definite D call. Source material: CD4+ T cells from PBMCs, cultured in vitro. CDR3 sequence (DNA): TGTGCCAGCAGCCTCACTGAGACCCAGTACTTC. It is translated as CASSLTETQYF.